Below, one T cell receptor beta chain is given with its context. It was 300 ng DNA, 25,000 to 35,000 T cell genomes, that went into each replicate PCR of unsorted PBMC. TCRdb's table, derived via immunoSEQ multiplex PCR, lists solely in-frame clones and lacks some. The profile shows about 460,000 clones, roughly three quarters of them singletons. The data originate from a study of shared clonotypes between healthy human individuals. The length of the CDR3 is 11 residues. V lost 8 bases and J lost 2, with 9 bases in between. Germline CDR1 reads SQVTM; CDR2 reads ANQGSEA. Unsorted samples relied on around 100 million PBMCs, which served as the source of genomic DNA.

This TCR was sampled from a middle-aged woman in good health. Some clones in this sample may be carry-over from other donors' samples. This chain joins TRBV29-1 and TRBJ1-1; D gene uncertain. Sequences were obtained from PBMCs. CDR3 bases: TGCAGCATTTCTCGAAACACTGAAGCTTTCTTT. Encoded protein: CSISRNTEAFF.